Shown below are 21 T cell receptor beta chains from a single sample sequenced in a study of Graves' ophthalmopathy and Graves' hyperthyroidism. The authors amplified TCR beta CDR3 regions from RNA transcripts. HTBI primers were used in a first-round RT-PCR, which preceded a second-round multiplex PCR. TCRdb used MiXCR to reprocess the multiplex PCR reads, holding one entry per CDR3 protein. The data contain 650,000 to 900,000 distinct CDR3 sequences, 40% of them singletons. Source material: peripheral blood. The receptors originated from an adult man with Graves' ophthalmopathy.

The chain's CDR3 is CASTAHGRGSYEQYF. The CDR3 DNA reads TGTGCCAGCACTGCCCACGGCAGGGGATCCTACGAGCAGTACTTC. This chain uses TRBV7-2 with TRBJ2-7; D may be TRBD1 (6 bases). The CDR3 covers 15 residues. V dropped 7 bases and J dropped 1 base, with 17 bases sitting between them. From germline, CDR1 is SGHTA and CDR2 FQGNSA.

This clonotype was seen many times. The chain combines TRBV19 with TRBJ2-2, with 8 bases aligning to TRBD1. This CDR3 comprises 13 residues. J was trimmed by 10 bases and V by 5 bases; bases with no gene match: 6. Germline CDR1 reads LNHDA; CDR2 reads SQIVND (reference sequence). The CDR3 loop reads CASSFRTGLELFF. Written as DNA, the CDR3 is TGTGCCAGTAGTTTCCGGACAGGGCTGGAGCTGTTTTTT.

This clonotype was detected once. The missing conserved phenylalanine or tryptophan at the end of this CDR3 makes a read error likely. Written as DNA, the CDR3 is TGTGCCAGCAGCTCGGGCCTAAAAGAGACCCAGTACCTC. Its protein is CASSSGLKETQYL. The chain employs TRBV5-6 and TRBJ2-5; D is undetermined. V was pared by 3 bases and J by 3 bases, with 9 bases between. Per germline, CDR1 SGHDT and CDR2 YYEEEE. CDR3 length: 13 amino acids.

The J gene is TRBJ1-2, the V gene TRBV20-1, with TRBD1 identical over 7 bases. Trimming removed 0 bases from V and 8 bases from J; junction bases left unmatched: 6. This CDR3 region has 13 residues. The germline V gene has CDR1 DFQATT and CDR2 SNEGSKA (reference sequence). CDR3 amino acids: CSARDLQGTGYTF. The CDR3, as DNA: TGCAGTGCTAGAGATTTACAGGGGACCGGCTACACCTTC.

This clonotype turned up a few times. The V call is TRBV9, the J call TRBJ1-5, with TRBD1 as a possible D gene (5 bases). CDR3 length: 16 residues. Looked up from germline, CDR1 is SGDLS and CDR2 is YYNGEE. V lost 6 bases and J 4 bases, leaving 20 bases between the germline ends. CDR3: CASIRLGGVKNQPQHF. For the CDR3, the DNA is TGTGCCAGCATCCGACTCGGGGGGGTCAAGAATCAGCCCCAGCATTTT. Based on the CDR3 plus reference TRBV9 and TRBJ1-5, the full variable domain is DSGVTQTPKHLITATGQRVTLRCSPRSGDLSVYWYQQSLDQGLQFLIQYYNGEERAKGNILERFSAQQFPDLHSELNLSSLELGDSALYFCASIRLGGVKNQPQHFGDGTRLSIL.

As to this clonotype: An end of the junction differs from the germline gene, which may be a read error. The CDR3 nucleotides read TGTGCCAGCAGTGAGTCCGTGGTCAGTGAAGCTTTCTTT. Translating it yields CASSESVVSEAFF. This rearrangement joins TRBV10-3 to TRBJ1-1; D is uncertain. The V gene's germline CDR1 is ENHRY and CDR2 SYGVKD. The CDR3 is 13 residues long.

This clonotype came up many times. CDR3: CSVRINGDRGNSPLHF. In nucleotides, the CDR3 is TGCAGCGTTCGGATCAATGGGGACAGGGGTAATTCACCCCTCCACTTT. The J gene is TRBJ1-6, the V gene TRBV29-1; 10 nucleotides align to TRBD1. The CDR3 length is 16 residues. J was trimmed by 6 bases and V by 5 bases; bases with no gene match: 10. CDR1 and CDR2 (germline): SQVTM, ANQGSEA. Drawing the rest from reference TRBV29-1 and TRBJ1-6, the complete variable domain is SAVISQKPSRDICQRGTSLTIQCQVDSQVTMMFWYRQQPGQSLTLIATANQGSEATYESGFVIDKFPISRPNLTFSTLTVSNMSPEDSSIYLCSVRINGDRGNSPLHFGNGTRLTVT.

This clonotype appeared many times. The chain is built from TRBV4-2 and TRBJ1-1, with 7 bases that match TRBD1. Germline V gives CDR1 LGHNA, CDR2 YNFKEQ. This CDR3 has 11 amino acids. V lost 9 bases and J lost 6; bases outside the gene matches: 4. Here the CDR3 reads CASKQGPEAFF. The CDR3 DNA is TGTGCCAGTAAACAGGGGCCTGAAGCTTTCTTT.

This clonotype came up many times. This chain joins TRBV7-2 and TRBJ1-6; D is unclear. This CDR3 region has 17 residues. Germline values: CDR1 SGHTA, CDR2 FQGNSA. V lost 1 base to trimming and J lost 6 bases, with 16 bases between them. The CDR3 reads CASSLEVRPRSNSPLHF. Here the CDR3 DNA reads TGTGCCAGCAGCTTAGAAGTTCGGCCGAGGAGTAATTCACCCCTCCACTTT.

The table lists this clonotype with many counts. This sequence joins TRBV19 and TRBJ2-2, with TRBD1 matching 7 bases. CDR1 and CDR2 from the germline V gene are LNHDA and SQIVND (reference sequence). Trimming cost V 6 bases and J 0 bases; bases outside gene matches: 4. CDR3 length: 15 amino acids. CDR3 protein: CASRYGTANTGELFF. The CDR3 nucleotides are TGTGCCAGTAGGTATGGGACAGCGAACACCGGGGAGCTGTTTTTT.

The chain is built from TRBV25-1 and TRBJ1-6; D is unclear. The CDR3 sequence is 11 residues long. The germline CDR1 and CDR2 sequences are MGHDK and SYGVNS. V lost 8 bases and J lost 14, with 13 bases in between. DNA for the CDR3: TGTGCCAGCCATTCCCAAGGATCCCTCCACTTT. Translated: CASHSQGSLHF.

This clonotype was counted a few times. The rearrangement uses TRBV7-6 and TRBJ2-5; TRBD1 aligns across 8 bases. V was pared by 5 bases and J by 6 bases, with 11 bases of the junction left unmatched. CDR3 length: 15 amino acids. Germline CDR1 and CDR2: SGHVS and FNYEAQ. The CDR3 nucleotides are TGTGCCAGCAGCCCAGTTCAGGGGGCTATGAAGACCCAGTACTTC. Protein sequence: CASSPVQGAMKTQYF.

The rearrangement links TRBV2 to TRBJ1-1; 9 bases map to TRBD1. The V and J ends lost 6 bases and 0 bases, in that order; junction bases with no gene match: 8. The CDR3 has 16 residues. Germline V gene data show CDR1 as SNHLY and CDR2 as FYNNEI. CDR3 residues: CASRTSGTGMNTEAFF. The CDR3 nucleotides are TGTGCCAGCAGGACCTCCGGGACAGGGATGAACACTGAAGCTTTCTTT.

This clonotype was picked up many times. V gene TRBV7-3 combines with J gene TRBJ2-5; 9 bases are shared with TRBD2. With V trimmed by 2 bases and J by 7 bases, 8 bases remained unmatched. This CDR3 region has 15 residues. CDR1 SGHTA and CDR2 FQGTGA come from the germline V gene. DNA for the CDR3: TGTGCCAGCAGCTTATCCGGGACTAGCCTTGGGACCCAGTACTTC. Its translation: CASSLSGTSLGTQYF.

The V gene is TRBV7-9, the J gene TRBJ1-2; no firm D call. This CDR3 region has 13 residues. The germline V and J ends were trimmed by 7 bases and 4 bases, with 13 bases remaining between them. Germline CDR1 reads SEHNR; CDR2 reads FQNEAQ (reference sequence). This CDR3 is CASTPSQFYGYTF. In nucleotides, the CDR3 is TGTGCCAGCACCCCTAGTCAGTTCTATGGCTACACCTTC.

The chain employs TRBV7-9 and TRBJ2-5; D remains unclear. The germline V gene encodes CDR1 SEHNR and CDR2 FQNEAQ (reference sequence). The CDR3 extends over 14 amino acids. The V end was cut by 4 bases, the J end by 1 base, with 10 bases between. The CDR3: CASSSPPGQETQYF. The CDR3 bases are TGTGCCAGCAGCTCGCCCCCCGGCCAAGAGACCCAGTACTTC.

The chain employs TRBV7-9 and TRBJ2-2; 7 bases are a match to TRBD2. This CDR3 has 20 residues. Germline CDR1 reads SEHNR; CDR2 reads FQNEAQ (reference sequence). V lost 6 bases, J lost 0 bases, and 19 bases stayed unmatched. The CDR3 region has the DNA TGTGCCAGCAGGGGGCTTCTTAGGGCTAGCGGCGACCCGAACACCGGGGAGCTGTTTTTT. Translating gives CASRGLLRASGDPNTGELFF.

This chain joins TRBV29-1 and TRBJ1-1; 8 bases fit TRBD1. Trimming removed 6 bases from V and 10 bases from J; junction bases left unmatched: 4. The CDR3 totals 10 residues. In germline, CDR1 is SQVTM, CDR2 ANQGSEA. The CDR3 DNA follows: TGCAGCGTAAAAGGACAGGGAGCTTTCTTT. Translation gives CSVKGQGAFF.

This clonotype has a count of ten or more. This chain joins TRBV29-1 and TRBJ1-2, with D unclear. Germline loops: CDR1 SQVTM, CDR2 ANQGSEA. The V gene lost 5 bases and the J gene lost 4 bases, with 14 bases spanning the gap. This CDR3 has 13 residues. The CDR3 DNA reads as TGCAGCGTTCAACTGGCCCTTGGCTATGGCTACACCTTC. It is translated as CSVQLALGYGYTF.

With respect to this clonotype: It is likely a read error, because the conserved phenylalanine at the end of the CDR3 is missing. The CDR3 bases are TGCGCCAGCAGCCAAGAGGCCAGCTCAGCATATAGGGAGACCCAGTACCTC. Amino acids: CASSQEASSAYRETQYL. The chain couples TRBV7-3 to TRBJ2-5; no firm D call. The CDR3 contains 17 residues. Germline loops: CDR1 SGHTA, CDR2 FQGTGA.

The CDR3 region is CASSLALGGSEAFF. CDR3 nucleotides: TGTGCCAGCAGCTTAGCACTGGGGGGCTCTGAAGCTTTCTTT. V usage is TRBV7-9 and J usage is TRBJ1-1; the D gene is possibly TRBD1 (6 bases). CDR3 length equals 14 residues. The germline V and J ends were trimmed by 0 bases and 6 bases, with 11 bases remaining between them. From germline, CDR1 is SEHNR and CDR2 FQNEAQ (reference sequence). The full variable domain, its missing parts supplied by reference TRBV7-9 and TRBJ1-1, is DTGVSQNPRHKITKRGQNVTFRCDPISEHNRLYWYRQTLGQGPEFLTYFQNEAQLEKSRLLSDRFSAERPKGSFSTLEIQRTEQGDSAMYLCASSLALGGSEAFFGQGTRLTVV.